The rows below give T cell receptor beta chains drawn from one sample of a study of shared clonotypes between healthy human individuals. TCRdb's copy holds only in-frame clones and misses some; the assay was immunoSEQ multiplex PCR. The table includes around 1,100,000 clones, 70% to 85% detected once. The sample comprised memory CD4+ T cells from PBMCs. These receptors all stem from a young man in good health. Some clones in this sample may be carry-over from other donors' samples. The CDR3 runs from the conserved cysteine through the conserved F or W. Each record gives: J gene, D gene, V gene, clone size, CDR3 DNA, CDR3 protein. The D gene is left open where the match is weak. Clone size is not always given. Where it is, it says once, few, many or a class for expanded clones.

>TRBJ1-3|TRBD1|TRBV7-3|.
TGTGCCAGCAGCTTAGGGACAGCGTTCTCTGGAAACACCATATATTTT
CASSLGTAFSGNTIYF
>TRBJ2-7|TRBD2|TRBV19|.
TGTGCCAGTAGTACTTTAGCGGGAGGCGGCTACGAGCAGTACTTC
CASSTLAGGGYEQYF
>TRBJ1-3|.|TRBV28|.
TGTGCCAGCACCAGGGCAAACACCATATATTTT
CASTRANTIYF
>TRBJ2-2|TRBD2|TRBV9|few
TGTGCCAGCAGCGTAGCCTCGGGACTAGCGGCTAACACCGGGGAGCTGTTTTTT
CASSVASGLAANTGELFF
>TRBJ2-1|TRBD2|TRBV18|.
TGTGCCAGCTCACCACCAGGAGTAGCGGGAGGCTACAATGAGCAGTTCTTC
CASSPPGVAGGYNEQFF
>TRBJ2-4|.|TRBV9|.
TGTGCCAGCAGCCCTCGGACAGGGAGGGGGAAAAACATTCAGTACTTC
CASSPRTGRGKNIQYF
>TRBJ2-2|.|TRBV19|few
TGTGCCAGTAGTATTAGAATTCATACCGGGGAGCTGTTTTTT
CASSIRIHTGELFF
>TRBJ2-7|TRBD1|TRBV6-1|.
TGTGCCAGCAGTTGGCAGGGGGCCAGCTACGAGCAGTACTTC
CASSWQGASYEQYF
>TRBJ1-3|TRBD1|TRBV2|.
TGTGCCAGCAGTTACAGGGGAACCTCTGGAAACACCATATATTTT
CASSYRGTSGNTIYF
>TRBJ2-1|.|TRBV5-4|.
TGTGCCAGCAGCTTGGCAGGGAATCAGGGCAATGAGCAGTTCTTC
CASSLAGNQGNEQFF
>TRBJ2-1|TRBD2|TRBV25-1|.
TGTGCCAGCAGTGATACTAGCGGGACGGGATCCTACAATGAGCAGTTCTTC
CASSDTSGTGSYNEQFF
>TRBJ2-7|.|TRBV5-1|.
TGCGCCAGCAGCTTGGGCCTAGCGACACACTACGAGCAGTACTTC
CASSLGLATHYEQYF
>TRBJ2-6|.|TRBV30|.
TGTGCCTGGAGTAGTATGGGGTTAGCGTGGGGCTCTGGGGCCAACGTCCTGACTTTC
CAWSSMGLAWGSGANVLTF
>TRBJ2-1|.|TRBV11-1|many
TGTGCCAGCAGCCCCGTCGGTTTGGGGGGAGAGCAGTTCTTC
CASSPVGLGGEQFF
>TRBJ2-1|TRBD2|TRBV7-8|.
TGTGCCAGCAGCTTAGGACTAGCGGGGGGCAATGAGCAGTTCTTC
CASSLGLAGGNEQFF
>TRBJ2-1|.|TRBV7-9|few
TGTGCCAGCACCCCGAGGGTCGATAGCGCCTTGCAGTTCTTC
CASTPRVDSALQFF
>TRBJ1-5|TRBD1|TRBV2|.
TGTGCCAGCAGTTCGGGACAGGTCGGCAATCAGCCCCAGCATTTT
CASSSGQVGNQPQHF
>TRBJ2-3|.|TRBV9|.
TGTGCCAGCAGCGCTCGACTAGTTCGGACAGATACGCAGTATTTT
CASSARLVRTDTQYF
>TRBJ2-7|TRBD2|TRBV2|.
TGTGCCAGCACCCGGGTACTGGGAGGGGAGGAGCAGTACTTC
CASTRVLGGEEQYF
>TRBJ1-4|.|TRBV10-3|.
TGTGCCATCGCCAGGTCCACGGACGAAAAACTGTTTTTT
CAIARSTDEKLFF
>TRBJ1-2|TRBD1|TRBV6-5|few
TGTGCCAGCAGCACATCGTGGACAGGGCACTATGGCTACACCTTC
CASSTSWTGHYGYTF
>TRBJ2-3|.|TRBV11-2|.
TGTGCCAGCAGCTTAGGTCATCTTGGGGGCACAGATACGCAGTATTTT
CASSLGHLGGTDTQYF
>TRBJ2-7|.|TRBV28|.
TGTGCCAGCAGACAATACCCAACCCACAGGGAAAGCTACGAGCAGTACTTC
CASRQYPTHRESYEQYF